What follows are 32 T cell receptor beta chains derived from one specimen sequenced in a study of T cell responses to AZD1222 COVID-19 vaccine. This table comes from immunoSEQ multiplex PCR, and its TCRdb copy is limited to in-frame clones, with some not included. The sample records 95,000 to 150,000 clones, approximately 91% being singletons. The sequencing here drew on peripheral blood, taken on day 0 of AZD1222 vaccination. The receptors stem from an adult in good health.

The count of this clone is one. V is TRBV6-1 and J is TRBJ1-2, with a possible D match to TRBD1 (6 bases). Deletions cut 3 bases from V and 7 bases from J, with 18 bases between. The CDR3 covers 15 residues. Germline CDR1 and CDR2: MNHNS and SASEGT. As DNA, the CDR3 is TGTGCCAGCAGTGATTCCGCCGAAGGGGGGAGTGGCTACACCTTC. Translation: CASSDSAEGGSGYTF.

The CDR3, as DNA: TGTGCCAGCAGCCACGGGACAGTAGGCACCATATATTTT. Translated: CASSHGTVGTIYF. The chain links TRBV3-1 (or the pseudogene TRBV3-2) to TRBJ1-3; TRBD1 aligns across 7 bases. This CDR3 region has 13 residues. V trimming: 3 bases; J trimming: 9 bases; junction bases outside the gene matches: 5. Per the germline V gene, CDR1 is LGHDT and CDR2 is YNNKEL (reference sequence).

The V and J genes are TRBV5-4 and TRBJ2-7; 9 bases match TRBD1. CDR3 length equals 14 residues. Germline assignment: CDR1 SGHNT and CDR2 YYREEE (reference sequence). V gave up 4 bases and J gave up 6 bases; unmatched junction bases: 8. CDR3 coding DNA: TGTGCCAGCAGCCAGGGACAGGGACGAGGCGAGCAGTACTTC. Translated: CASSQGQGRGEQYF.

The chain uses TRBV19 and TRBJ2-7; no definite D call. The length of the CDR3 is 14 residues. The V end was cut by 3 bases, the J end by 7 bases, with 16 bases between. Germline V gives CDR1 LNHDA, CDR2 SQIVND (reference sequence). CDR3 nucleotides: TGTGCCAGTAGTATTCGGGCAGACCTGAGGGAGCAGTACTTC. Translating gives CASSIRADLREQYF.

This clone was observed once. This chain connects TRBV9 to TRBJ1-3; 9 nucleotides match TRBD1. CDR3 length equals 15 residues. Per the germline V gene, CDR1 is SGDLS and CDR2 is YYNGEE. Germline trimming cut 4 bases from V and 2 bases from J; bases unmatched to any gene: 4. In DNA form, the CDR3 reads TGTGCCAGCAGCCCCACAGGGGGCCCTGGAAACACCATATATTTT. This gives the protein CASSPTGGPGNTIYF.

This chain links TRBV4-3 with TRBJ2-3; D not resolved. The CDR3 spans 14 residues. Germline CDR1 LGHNA, CDR2 YSLEER. The V gene lost 4 bases and the J gene lost 5 bases, with 13 bases spanning the gap. For the CDR3, the DNA is TGCGCCAGCAGCCCCCGCCGGGTGGGAGATACGCAGTATTTT. Translated: CASSPRRVGDTQYF.

The chain links TRBV12-3 or TRBV12-4 to TRBJ1-5; 7 positions match TRBD1. V lost 5 bases, J lost 5 bases, and 3 bases stayed unmatched. The CDR3 spans 13 residues. In DNA, the CDR3 is TGTGCCAGCAGTGTGGACAGGCATCAGCCCCAGCATTTT. It codes for CASSVDRHQPQHF.

The V gene is TRBV5-1, the J gene TRBJ2-5, with 9 bases matching TRBD1. This CDR3 has 15 residues. The V segment lost 0 bases and the J segment 5 bases; nucleotides outside the gene matches: 5. Looked up from germline, CDR1 is SGHRS and CDR2 is YFSETQ. Here the CDR3 reads CASSLEGQGAETQYF. Written as DNA, the CDR3 is TGCGCCAGCAGCTTGGAGGGACAGGGTGCGGAGACCCAGTACTTC.

This clone has a single count. V gene TRBV3-1 (or the pseudogene TRBV3-2) combines with J gene TRBJ2-2, with no clear D. Trimming took off 5 bases at V and 8 bases at J, with 9 bases between the two ends. Germline CDR1 LGHDT, CDR2 YNNKEL (reference sequence). The CDR3 loop spans 12 amino acids. In nucleotides, the CDR3 is TGTGCCAGCAGCTATTTGTCGGGGGAGCTGTTTTTT. Protein product: CASSYLSGELFF.

The chain employs TRBV11-3 and TRBJ2-2; D ambiguous. CDR3 length: 12 amino acids. V was shortened by 4 bases and J by 2 bases, with 2 bases between the two germline ends. Germline values: CDR1 SGHNT, CDR2 YENEEA. This CDR3 is CASSSNTGELFF. The CDR3, as DNA: TGTGCCAGCAGCTCCAACACCGGGGAGCTGTTTTTT. Using reference TRBV11-3 and TRBJ2-2 for the parts outside the CDR3, the full variable domain is EAGVVQSPRYKIIEKKQPVAFWCNPISGHNTLYWYLQNLGQGPELLIRYENEEAVDDSQLPKDRFSAERLKGVDSTLKIQPAELGDSAVYLCASSSNTGELFFGEGSRLTVL.

This chain links TRBV7-9 with TRBJ1-5, with 8 bases lining up with TRBD1. CDR1 and CDR2 (germline): SEHNR, FQNEAQ (reference sequence). The CDR3 extends over 16 amino acids. V shed 5 bases, J shed 3 bases, and the junction held 9 bases outside the gene matches. The CDR3 loop is CASSLWRGQDNQPQHF. The CDR3 DNA reads as TGTGCCAGCAGCCTATGGAGGGGACAGGACAATCAGCCCCAGCATTTT.

The chain carries TRBV2 and TRBJ2-7; a possible D gene is TRBD1 (5 bases). The germline V gene has CDR1 SNHLY and CDR2 FYNNEI. CDR3 length: 13 residues. V lost 4 bases and J 3 bases, leaving 10 bases between the germline ends. The CDR3 DNA follows: TGTGCCAGCAGTGCAGGGATTATCTACGAGCAGTACTTC. Translated, it gives CASSAGIIYEQYF. Variable domain in full (rest from reference TRBV2 and TRBJ2-7): EPEVTQTPSHQVTQMGQEVILRCVPISNHLYFYWYRQILGQKVEFLVSFYNNEISEKSEIFDDQFSVERPDGSNFTLKIRSTKLEDSAMYFCASSAGIIYEQYFGPGTRLTVT.

This chain joins TRBV18 and TRBJ1-4; D is possibly TRBD1 (6 bases). The ends were cut back, 3 bases at V and 10 bases at J, with 15 bases in the middle. The CDR3 totals 14 residues. CDR1 is KGHSH and CDR2 is LQKENI in the germline V gene. CDR3 sequence: CASSPLREGVKLFF. CDR3 DNA: TGTGCCAGCTCACCGTTGAGAGAGGGGGTAAAACTGTTTTTT. The whole variable domain, filled in from reference TRBV18 and TRBJ1-4, reads NAGVMQNPRHLVRRRGQEARLRCSPMKGHSHVYWYRQLPEEGLKFMVYLQKENIIDESGMPKERFSAEFPKEGPSILRIQQVVRGDSAAYFCASSPLREGVKLFFGSGTQLSVL.

The chain links TRBV7-9 to TRBJ2-7; D remains ambiguous. Germline values: CDR1 SEHNR, CDR2 FQNEAQ (reference sequence). V was cut by 5 bases and J by 0 bases, with 14 bases left in between. The CDR3 has 15 residues. This CDR3 reads CASSQTLTASYEQYF. CDR3 coding DNA: TGTGCCAGCAGCCAAACCCTAACAGCCTCCTACGAGCAGTACTTC.

The chain couples TRBV5-1 to TRBJ1-4; D is uncertain. CDR3 size: 15 residues. V dropped 3 bases and J dropped 4 bases, with 13 bases sitting between them. Germline V gene lookup returns CDR1 SGHRS and CDR2 YFSETQ. The chain's CDR3 is CASSSAGTINEKLFF. The CDR3 DNA follows: TGCGCCAGCAGCTCCGCAGGTACCATTAATGAAAAACTGTTTTTT. The full variable domain, its missing parts supplied by reference TRBV5-1 and TRBJ1-4, is KAGVTQTPRYLIKTRGQQVTLSCSPISGHRSVSWYQQTPGQGLQFLFEYFSETQRNKGNFPGRFSGRQFSNSRSEMNVSTLELGDSALYLCASSSAGTINEKLFFGSGTQLSVL.

The chain couples TRBV29-1 to TRBJ1-1, with a possible D match to TRBD1 (5 bases). The CDR3 contains 13 residues. The V gene lost 6 bases and the J gene lost 3 bases, with 14 bases spanning the gap. The V gene's germline CDR1 is SQVTM and CDR2 ANQGSEA. The CDR3 region has the DNA TGCAGCGTCCAGAGGGAGGGGTACACTGAAGCTTTCTTT. It encodes CSVQREGYTEAFF.

The V gene is TRBV30, the J gene TRBJ2-7, with D possibly called TRBD1 or TRBD2 (5 bases each). Germline CDR1 is GTSNPN and CDR2 is SVGIG (reference sequence). This CDR3 has 15 amino acids. The V end lost 0 bases, the J end lost 6 bases, and 18 bases lay between the germline ends. CDR3 loop: CAWSVLPDGTGEQYF. CDR3 sequence (DNA): TGTGCCTGGAGTGTACTACCCGACGGGACGGGCGAGCAGTACTTC. Drawing the rest from reference TRBV30 and TRBJ2-7, the complete variable domain is SQTIHQWPATLVQPVGSPLSLECTVEGTSNPNLYWYRQAAGRGLQLLFYSVGIGQISSEVPQNLSASRPQDRQFILSSKKLLLSDSGFYLCAWSVLPDGTGEQYFGPGTRLTVT.

The V and J genes are TRBV20-1 and TRBJ1-1; D is ambiguous. The V and J ends lost 3 bases and 3 bases respectively, with 14 bases between them. Germline V lookup: CDR1 DFQATT, CDR2 SNEGSKA (reference sequence). This CDR3 contains 14 residues. CDR3: CSASNTRGYTEAFF. The CDR3 coding sequence is TGCAGTGCTAGTAATACCAGAGGGTACACTGAAGCTTTCTTT.

The rearrangement joins TRBV14 to TRBJ2-5; the D is unclear. The germline gives CDR1 SGHDN, CDR2 FVKESK. The CDR3 is 11 residues long. Trimming took 4 bases from V and 4 from J, leaving 4 bases between them. For the CDR3, the DNA is TGTGCCAGCAGCCTCTCAGAGACCCAGTACTTC. This gives the protein CASSLSETQYF.

Points on this clone: The junction differs from germline at one of its ends, possibly a read error. The V gene is TRBV4-1, the J gene TRBJ1-1; perhaps TRBD1 as D (6 bases). CDR1 and CDR2 (germline): MGHRA, YSYEKL. CDR3 length: 16 residues. The CDR3 region is CASSKEAGGLNTEAFF. For the CDR3, the DNA is TGCGCCAGCAGCAAAGAAGCGGGGGGGCTGAACACTGAAGCTTTCTTT.

The chain links TRBV6-6 to TRBJ1-5; D is possibly TRBD1 (6 bases). Germline V gives CDR1 MNHNY, CDR2 SVGAGI (reference sequence). This CDR3 spans 17 amino acids. Trimming shortened V by 5 bases and J by 11 bases, and 28 bases separated the two germline ends. CDR3 sequence (DNA): TGTGCCAGCAGTCTGTCAGCTTCAAGGTCGGGGGCCTATTCCCAGCATTTT. It codes for CASSLSASRSGAYSQHF.

This sequence joins TRBV5-8 and TRBJ2-2; 12 nucleotides agree with TRBD2. The V and J ends lost 4 bases and 3 bases, in that order; junction bases with no gene match: 7. This CDR3 contains 17 residues. Germline assignment: CDR1 SGHTS and CDR2 YDEGEE. The CDR3 coding sequence is TGTGCCAGCAGCCCCGGACTAGCGGGGAGGGACACCGGGGAGCTGTTTTTT. This translates into CASSPGLAGRDTGELFF.

J is TRBJ2-6 and V is TRBV19, with D hard to call. Deletions cut 4 bases from V and 4 bases from J, with 11 bases between. Per the germline V gene, CDR1 is LNHDA and CDR2 is SQIVND (reference sequence). This CDR3 is 15 amino acids long. DNA of the CDR3: TGTGCCAGTAGTAGGTGGGGTACCGGGGCCAACGTCCTGACTTTC. This translates into CASSRWGTGANVLTF.

This clone has just a few counts. The chain is built from TRBV19 and TRBJ2-1; D might be TRBD2 (5 bases). Germline V gives CDR1 LNHDA, CDR2 SQIVND (reference sequence). V was trimmed by 4 bases and J by 1 base, leaving 11 bases between them. This CDR3 is 15 amino acids long. CDR3 residues: CASSTGLLSYNEQFF. CDR3 DNA: TGTGCCAGTAGTACCGGACTCCTTTCCTACAATGAGCAGTTCTTC.

This chain joins TRBV7-3 and TRBJ2-7; a possible D gene is TRBD1 (5 bases). CDR1 SGHTA and CDR2 FQGTGA come from the germline V gene. The germline V and J ends were trimmed by 2 bases and 3 bases, with 14 bases remaining between them. The CDR3 loop spans 15 amino acids. In nucleotides, the CDR3 is TGTGCCAGCAGCTTATTGCAGGGCCCTTTCTACGAGCAGTACTTC. Translation gives CASSLLQGPFYEQYF.

V usage is TRBV2 and J usage is TRBJ1-1; 8 nucleotides agree with TRBD1. Trimming cost V 7 bases and J 1 base; bases outside gene matches: 5. CDR3 size: 14 residues. CDR1 is SNHLY and CDR2 is FYNNEI in the germline V gene. The CDR3 nucleotides are TGTGCCAGCAAGGACAGGGAGGGGAACACTGAAGCTTTCTTT. Encoded protein: CASKDREGNTEAFF.

This chain uses TRBV6-6 with TRBJ2-2; the D gene is possibly TRBD2 (6 bases). Trimming took off 5 bases at V and 7 bases at J, with 14 bases between the two ends. Germline loops: CDR1 MNHNY, CDR2 SVGAGI (reference sequence). The length of the CDR3 is 14 residues. CDR3 sequence reads: CASSMGGPGGELFF. In DNA, the CDR3 is TGTGCCAGCAGTATGGGGGGACCGGGCGGGGAGCTGTTTTTT.

J is TRBJ2-7 and V is TRBV19; D possibly corresponds to TRBD1 (5 bases). Germline loops: CDR1 LNHDA, CDR2 SQIVND (reference sequence). There are 15 residues in the CDR3. V gave up 4 bases and J gave up 4 bases, with 17 bases separating them. CDR3 in DNA: TGTGCCAGTAGTAGCACCGAAACCAGGGTGTACGAGCAGTACTTC. Protein: CASSSTETRVYEQYF. The variable domain in full, with the rest retrieved from reference TRBV19 and TRBJ2-7, is DGGITQSPKYLFRKEGQNVTLSCEQNLNHDAMYWYRQDPGQGLRLIYYSQIVNDFQKGDIAEGYSVSREKKESFPLTVTSAQKNPTAFYLCASSSTETRVYEQYFGPGTRLTVT.

This chain links TRBV11-2 with TRBJ2-2; D might be TRBD1 (6 bases). The CDR3 is 16 amino acids. The V end was cut by 5 bases, the J end by 5 bases, with 18 bases between. CDR1 SGHAT and CDR2 FQNNGV come from the germline V gene. CDR3 residues: CASSIQGTLRTGELFF. The CDR3 bases are TGTGCCAGCAGCATACAGGGTACACTCCGGACCGGGGAGCTGTTTTTT.

This clone was seen only once. V is TRBV4-3 and J is TRBJ2-7; either TRBD1 or TRBD2 may fit D (5 bases each). CDR3 length: 17 amino acids. The ends were cut back, 2 bases at V and 1 base at J, with 18 bases in the middle. CDR1 LGHNA and CDR2 YSLEER come from the germline V gene. CDR3 sequence reads: CASSQTGLRDGSYEQYF. The CDR3 DNA reads TGCGCCAGCAGCCAAACGGGTCTAAGGGACGGATCCTACGAGCAGTACTTC.

In its sample, this clone was seen a few times. The chain employs TRBV4-2 and TRBJ2-1; D may correspond to TRBD1 or TRBD2 (5 bases each). Trimming pared 0 bases from V and 10 bases from J, leaving 10 bases between. CDR3 length equals 13 residues. Germline CDR1 is LGHNA and CDR2 is YNFKEQ. The chain's CDR3 is CASSQEWGTEQFF. As DNA, the CDR3 is TGTGCCAGCAGCCAAGAGTGGGGGACCGAGCAGTTCTTC.

This clone was recorded only once. The identical CDR3 is also encoded by other nucleotide sequences in the sample. V usage is TRBV2 and J usage is TRBJ1-4; the match to TRBD1 covers 7 bases. V trimming: 4 bases; J trimming: 8 bases; junction bases outside the gene matches: 4. Germline-derived CDR1 and CDR2 are SNHLY and FYNNEI. There are 13 residues in the CDR3. As DNA, the CDR3 is TGTGCCAGCAGTGGACAGGGACGGGAAAAACTGTTTTTT. Protein sequence: CASSGQGREKLFF.